The entry below gives a single T cell receptor beta chain sequence along with its context. Its antigen is currently unknown. This table comes from immunoSEQ multiplex PCR, and its TCRdb copy is limited to in-frame clones, with some not included. There are about 150,000 clones in the sample; around 87% occur only once, and 2.6% lies in the top ten. The source of the sample is a study of T cell responses to AZD1222 COVID-19 vaccine. Study context: Analysis merged second doses at about 4 or about 12 weeks.

This CDR3 is 12 amino acids long. Trimming removed 10 bases from V and 4 bases from J; junction bases left unmatched: 7. Broader study findings: Clonal diversity was possibly underestimated, and the donors were mostly white British, with more females. Spike-specific TCR breadth and depth were elevated following two AZD1222 doses. Repertoire sampling happened only post peak T cell response.

The chain links TRBV12-3 or TRBV12-4 to TRBJ2-7, with TRBD1 matching 7 bases. The sequenced sample was peripheral blood, obtained on day 0 of AZD1222 vaccination. This TCR derives from an adult in good health. CDR3 residues: CAILNRGYEQYF. As DNA, the CDR3 is TGTGCCATCCTTAACAGGGGTTACGAGCAGTACTTC.